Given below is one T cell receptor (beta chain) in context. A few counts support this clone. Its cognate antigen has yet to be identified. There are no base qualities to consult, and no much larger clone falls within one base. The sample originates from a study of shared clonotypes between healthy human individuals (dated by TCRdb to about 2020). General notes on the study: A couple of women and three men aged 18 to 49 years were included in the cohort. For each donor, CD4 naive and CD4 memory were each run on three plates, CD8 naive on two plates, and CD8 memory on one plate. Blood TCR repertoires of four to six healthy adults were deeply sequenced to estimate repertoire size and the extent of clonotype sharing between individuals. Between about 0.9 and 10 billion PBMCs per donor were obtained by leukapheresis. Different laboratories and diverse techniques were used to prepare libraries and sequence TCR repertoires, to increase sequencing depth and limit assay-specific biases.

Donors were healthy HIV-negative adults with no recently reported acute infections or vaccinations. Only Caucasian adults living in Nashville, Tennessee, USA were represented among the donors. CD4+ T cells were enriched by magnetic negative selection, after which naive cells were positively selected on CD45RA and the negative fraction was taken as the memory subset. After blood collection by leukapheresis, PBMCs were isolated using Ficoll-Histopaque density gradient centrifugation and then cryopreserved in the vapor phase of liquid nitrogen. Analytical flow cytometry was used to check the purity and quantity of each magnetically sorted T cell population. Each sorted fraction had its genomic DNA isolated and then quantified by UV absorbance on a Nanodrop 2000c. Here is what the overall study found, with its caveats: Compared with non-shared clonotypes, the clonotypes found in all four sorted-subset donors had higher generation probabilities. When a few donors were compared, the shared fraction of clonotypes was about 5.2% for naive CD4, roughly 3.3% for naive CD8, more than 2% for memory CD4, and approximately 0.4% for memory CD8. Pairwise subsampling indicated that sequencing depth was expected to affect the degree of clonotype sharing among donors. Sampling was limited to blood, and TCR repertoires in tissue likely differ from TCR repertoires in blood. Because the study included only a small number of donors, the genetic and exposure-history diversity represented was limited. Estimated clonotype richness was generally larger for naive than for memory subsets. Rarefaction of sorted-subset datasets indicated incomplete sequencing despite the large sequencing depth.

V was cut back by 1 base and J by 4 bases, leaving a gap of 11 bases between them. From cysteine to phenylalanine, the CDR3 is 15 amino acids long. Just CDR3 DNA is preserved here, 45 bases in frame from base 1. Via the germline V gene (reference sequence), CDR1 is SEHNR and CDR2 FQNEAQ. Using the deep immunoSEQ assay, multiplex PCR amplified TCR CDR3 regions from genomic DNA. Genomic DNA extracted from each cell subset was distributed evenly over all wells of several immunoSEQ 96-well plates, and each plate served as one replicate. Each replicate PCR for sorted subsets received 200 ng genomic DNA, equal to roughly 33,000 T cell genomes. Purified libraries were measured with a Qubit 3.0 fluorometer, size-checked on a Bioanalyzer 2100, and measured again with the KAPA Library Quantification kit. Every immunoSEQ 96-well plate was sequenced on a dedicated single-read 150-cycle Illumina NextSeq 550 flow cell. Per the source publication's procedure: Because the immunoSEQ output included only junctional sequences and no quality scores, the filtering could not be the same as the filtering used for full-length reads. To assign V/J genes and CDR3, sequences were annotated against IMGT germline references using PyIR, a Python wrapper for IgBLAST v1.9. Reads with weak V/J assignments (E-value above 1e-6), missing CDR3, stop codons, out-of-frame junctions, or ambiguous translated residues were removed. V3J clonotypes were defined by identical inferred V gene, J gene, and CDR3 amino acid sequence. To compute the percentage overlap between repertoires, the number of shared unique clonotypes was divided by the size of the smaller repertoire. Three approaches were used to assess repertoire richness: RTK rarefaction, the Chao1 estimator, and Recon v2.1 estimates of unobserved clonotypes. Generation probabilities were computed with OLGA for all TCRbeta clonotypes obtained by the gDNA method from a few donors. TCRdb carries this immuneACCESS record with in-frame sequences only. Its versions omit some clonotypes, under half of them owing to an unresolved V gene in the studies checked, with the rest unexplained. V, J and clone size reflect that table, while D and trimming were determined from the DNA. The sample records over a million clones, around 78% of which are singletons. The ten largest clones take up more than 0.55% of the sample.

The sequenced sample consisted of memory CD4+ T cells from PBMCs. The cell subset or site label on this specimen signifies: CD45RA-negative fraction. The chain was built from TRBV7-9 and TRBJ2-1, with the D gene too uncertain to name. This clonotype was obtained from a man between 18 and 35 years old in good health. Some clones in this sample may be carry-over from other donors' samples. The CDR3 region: CASSLVGRIYNEQFF. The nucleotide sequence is TGTGCCAGCAGCTTAGTAGGTAGGATTTACAATGAGCAGTTCTTC.